This is a list of T cell receptor beta chains from one sample in a study of blood T cells in healthy people across ages. TCRdb re-derived calls from the 5' RACE reads in MiXCR, one entry per CDR3 protein. The sample has about 780,000 distinct CDR3 sequences, around 68% seen once. The sequencing input was blood. These receptors all stem from a young man in good health. The CDR3 runs from the conserved cysteine through the conserved F or W. D genes are given only for firm matches. Size tells how often a clone was seen (once, few, many) or the class of an expanded clone, and some rows leave it out.

clone_size cdr3_length d_call j_call v_call cdr3_aa cdr3_nt
- 15 - TRBJ1-2 TRBV4-3 CASSQDLGPDYGYTF TGCGCCAGCAGCCAAGATCTAGGGCCTGACTATGGCTACACCTTC
- 15 - TRBJ2-4 TRBV4-2 CASSQDQDMPLEQYF TGTGCCAGCAGCCAAGACCAGGACATGCCTCTAGAGCAGTACTTC
few 15 - TRBJ1-6 TRBV13 CASSPGGRGGSPLHF TGTGCCAGCAGCCCGGGAGGAAGAGGTGGTTCACCCCTCCACTTT
- 13 TRBD1 TRBJ2-5 TRBV20-1 CSAQDRGQETQYF TGCAGTGCCCAGGACAGGGGGCAAGAGACCCAGTACTTC
- 13 TRBD1 TRBJ2-5 TRBV7-9 CASSCDRVETQYF TGTGCCAGCAGCTGCGACAGGGTAGAGACCCAGTACTTC
- 13 - TRBJ2-5 TRBV10-3 CAISESDLETQYF TGTGCCATCAGTGAGTCGGATTTAGAGACCCAGTACTTC
once 15 - TRBJ2-5 TRBV2 CASRETGEQGETQYF TGTGCCAGCAGGGAGACGGGGGAGCAGGGAGAGACCCAGTACTTC
few 13 - TRBJ2-3 TRBV7-9 CASSRYPTDTQYF TGTGCCAGCAGCCGTTATCCCACAGATACGCAGTATTTT
once 21 TRBD2 TRBJ2-3 TRBV20-1 CSAHTGLADPTRSPSTDTQYF TGCAGTGCTCATACCGGGCTAGCGGATCCCACCAGAAGTCCTAGCACAGATACGCAGTATTTT
- 14 - TRBJ1-1 TRBV29-1 CSVEIGGSGTEAFF TGCAGCGTTGAGATCGGGGGATCAGGAACTGAAGCTTTCTTT
- 15 - TRBJ1-2 TRBV7-2 CASSSMQGVQRGYTF TGCGCCAGCAGCTCCATGCAAGGGGTTCAAAGGGGCTACACCTTC
few 16 - TRBJ2-6 TRBV6-1 CASSEVGAGGANVLTF TGTGCCAGCAGTGAAGTTGGGGCGGGCGGGGCCAACGTCCTGACTTTC
- 17 TRBD2 TRBJ2-3 TRBV12-3/TRBV12-4 CASSLSGGGGRTDTQYF TGTGCCAGCAGTCTGTCTGGCGGGGGGGGTCGCACAGATACGCAGTATTTT
- 14 - TRBJ2-7 TRBV7-9 CASSLSGDSYEQYF TGTGCCAGCAGCTTAAGTGGGGACTCCTACGAGCAGTACTTC
- 17 TRBD1 TRBJ1-1 TRBV4-3 CASSQGPGQGTNTEAFF TGCGCCAGCAGCCAAGGGCCGGGACAGGGGACGAACACTGAAGCTTTCTTT
- 14 - TRBJ2-5 TRBV12-3/TRBV12-4 CASSSGGFQETQYF TGTGCCAGCAGTTCCGGAGGGTTCCAAGAGACCCAGTACTTC
- 12 - TRBJ2-1 TRBV20-1 CSARDPTGEQFF TGCAGTGCTAGAGATCCCACGGGCGAGCAGTTCTTC
- 11 - TRBJ2-7 TRBV12-3/TRBV12-4 CASSHRNEQYF TGTGCCAGCAGTCACAGGAACGAGCAGTACTTC
- 13 TRBD1 TRBJ2-1 TRBV27 CASSRAGGNEQFF TGTGCCAGCAGTCGGGCAGGGGGCAATGAGCAGTTCTTC
- 15 - TRBJ2-1 TRBV9 CASSVDPGSYNEQFF TGTGCCAGCAGCGTAGATCCGGGATCCTACAATGAGCAGTTCTTC
- 17 TRBD2 TRBJ2-3 TRBV7-9 CASSPGGGPVWPDTQYF TGTGCCAGCAGCCCCGGGGGGGGGCCGGTATGGCCAGATACGCAGTATTTT
few 13 - TRBJ2-1 TRBV3-1 CASSQDRGPEQFF TGTGCCAGCAGCCAAGATAGGGGTCCTGAGCAGTTCTTC
few 13 - TRBJ2-5 TRBV29-1 CSALTGSKETQYF TGCAGCGCCCTTACAGGGAGTAAGGAGACCCAGTACTTC
- 14 TRBD1 TRBJ2-5 TRBV5-6 CASSQTGGAGTQYF TGTGCCAGCAGCCAGACAGGGGGCGCCGGGACCCAGTACTTC
few 12 - TRBJ1-1 TRBV7-9 CASSLGLTEAFF TGTGCCAGCAGTTTAGGTCTAACTGAAGCTTTCTTT
- 15 - TRBJ1-6 TRBV27 CASSGLRGPNSPLHF TGTGCCAGCAGCGGCCTAAGAGGGCCGAATTCACCCCTCCACTTT
- 17 - TRBJ2-3 TRBV3-1 CASSQGLGGVASDTQYF TGTGCCAGCAGCCAAGGATTGGGTGGGGTGGCTTCAGATACGCAGTATTTT
- 13 - TRBJ2-7 TRBV9 CASGPGASYEQYF TGTGCCAGCGGCCCAGGGGCCTCCTACGAGCAGTACTTC
- 12 - TRBJ2-7 TRBV6-2/TRBV6-3 CASSKTDYEQYF TGTGCCAGCAGTAAGACGGACTACGAGCAGTACTTC
- 15 TRBD2 TRBJ2-5 TRBV29-1 CSVRRDAGDQETQYF TGCAGCGTGCGCCGGGACGCGGGGGACCAAGAGACCCAGTACTTC
- 14 - TRBJ1-2 TRBV12-3/TRBV12-4 CASSLKGTNYGYTF TGTGCCAGCAGTTTGAAGGGGACTAACTATGGCTACACCTTC
- 15 TRBD1 TRBJ1-2 TRBV29-1 CSVLTGTGGVYGYTF TGCAGCGTCCTAACCGGGACAGGGGGAGTCTATGGCTACACCTTC
- 14 - TRBJ2-5 TRBV5-1 CASSLELGAETQYF TGCGCCAGCAGCTTGGAGTTAGGCGCAGAGACCCAGTACTTC
- 17 TRBD2 TRBJ2-5 TRBV4-2 CASSQDELAGGGETQYF TGTGCCAGCAGCCAAGATGAACTAGCGGGGGGAGGAGAGACCCAGTACTTC
few 15 TRBD2 TRBJ2-7 TRBV20-1 CSARDPRGGSYEQYF TGCAGTGCTAGAGATCCTCGGGGAGGGAGCTACGAGCAGTACTTC
- 14 - TRBJ2-5 TRBV5-1 CASSSTGSGETQYF TGCGCCAGCAGCTCGACAGGGAGCGGGGAGACCCAGTACTTC
- 14 - TRBJ1-2 TRBV14 CASSQEGRSYGYTF TGTGCCAGCAGCCAAGAGGGCAGGAGCTATGGCTACACCTTC
- 16 - TRBJ2-1 TRBV4-1 CASSQGDLDSYNEQFF TGCGCCAGCAGCCAAGGGGACTTGGACTCCTACAATGAGCAGTTCTTC
- 14 - TRBJ2-1 TRBV7-3 CASSPGRGGHEQFF TGTGCCAGCAGTCCCGGGCGGGGCGGCCATGAGCAGTTCTTC
- 18 - TRBJ1-5 TRBV6-2/TRBV6-3 CASRPPGRRGLSNQPQHF TGTGCCAGCAGACCCCCGGGGAGGAGGGGCCTTAGCAATCAGCCCCAGCATTTT
- 14 - TRBJ1-5 TRBV20-1 CSATRGGGNQPQHF TGCAGTGCTACCCGCGGCGGGGGCAATCAGCCCCAGCATTTT